This T cell receptor (beta chain) was recovered during a study of early T cells in non-severe SARS-CoV-2 infection. This clonotype was counted a few times. The V segment lost 5 bases and the J segment 8 bases; nucleotides outside the gene matches: 20. This CDR3 is built from 18 residues. CDR1 and CDR2 from the germline V gene are MNHEY and SMNVEV (reference sequence). TCRdb fed the 5' RACE reads into MiXCR, producing one record per CDR3 protein. This sample has 70,000 to 95,000 distinct CDR3 sequences, with 11% to 15% found just once. Sequenced input: whole blood. This clonotype was sampled from an adult who was a healthcare worker with PCR-confirmed SARS-CoV-2 infection or an uninfected control (not recorded which). The rearrangement uses TRBV27 and TRBJ2-1; 8 bases are shared with TRBD2. CDR3 nucleotides: TGTGCCAGCAGTCCAGATTCGACGGGTAGCGGGGAATTTCATGAGCAGTTCTTC. The encoded protein is CASSPDSTGSGEFHEQFF.